The 14 T cell receptor beta chains below all came from one sample that was sequenced in a study of radiation and T cells in renal cell carcinoma. The treatment denotes: 15 Gy SBRT to primary tumor, nephrectomy 4 weeks later. Libraries were prepared by immunoSEQ multiplex PCR; TCRdb keeps only in-frame clonotypes and omits some of them. The repertoire holds almost 20,000 clones, with less than 65% as singletons. The sample consisted of tumor tissue, taken from a patient whose treatment included radiotherapy and nephrectomy. These receptors all stem from a woman in her 70s with renal cell carcinoma.

The gene calls are TRBV28 and TRBJ1-2; TRBD1 is a possible D gene (5 bases). CDR1 is MDHEN and CDR2 is SYDVKM in the germline V gene. The length of the CDR3 is 14 residues. V was trimmed by 7 bases and J by 8 bases, leaving 20 bases between them. Here the CDR3 DNA reads TGTGCCAGCAATCAAGGACGCGGGGCATACGGCTACACCTTC. Residues: CASNQGRGAYGYTF.

The rearrangement uses TRBV7-9 and TRBJ1-1; 9 bases line up with TRBD1. The V gene end was trimmed by 4 bases and the J gene end by 1 base; junction bases not matched to a gene: 1. The CDR3 covers 14 residues. Germline CDR1 and CDR2: SEHNR and FQNEAQ (reference sequence). The CDR3 spells CASSWDRANTEAFF. The CDR3 region has the DNA TGTGCCAGCAGCTGGGACAGGGCGAACACTGAAGCTTTCTTT.

The chain couples TRBV4-3 to TRBJ1-4, with 11 bases lining up with TRBD1. The CDR3 extends over 17 amino acids. V shed 0 bases and J 1 base; nucleotides not matched to a gene: 1. From germline, CDR1 is LGHNA and CDR2 YSLEER. The CDR3 nucleotides read TGCGCCAGCAGCCAAGATGGGACAGGGGGAACTAATGAAAAACTGTTTTTT. Its protein is CASSQDGTGGTNEKLFF.

The rearrangement joins TRBV4-2 to TRBJ1-2; TRBD1 matches at 8 bases. This CDR3 has 17 amino acids. Trimming took 3 bases from V and 2 from J; bases not matched to a gene: 11. Per germline, CDR1 LGHNA and CDR2 YNFKEQ. The CDR3 coding sequence is TGTGCCAGCAGCCATGTCGCCTACCGGGACAGGAACTATGGCTACACCTTC. Protein sequence: CASSHVAYRDRNYGYTF.

This chain connects TRBV13 to TRBJ2-5; 7 positions match TRBD2. The V gene end was trimmed by 6 bases and the J gene end by 1 base; junction bases not matched to a gene: 2. The CDR3 has 13 residues. Germline assignment: CDR1 PRHDT and CDR2 FYEKMQ (reference sequence). In DNA, the CDR3 is TGTGCCAGCAGGCAGCGGGGCCAAGAGACCCAGTACTTC. Its protein product is CASRQRGQETQYF.

J is TRBJ1-1 and V is TRBV4-2, with a possible D match to TRBD1 (5 bases). This CDR3 contains 15 residues. Trimming left V 1 base short and J 1 base short, with 10 bases between. CDR1 and CDR2 (germline): LGHNA, YNFKEQ. CDR3 amino acids: CASSQARAENTEAFF. For the CDR3, the DNA is TGTGCCAGCAGCCAAGCCAGGGCAGAGAACACTGAAGCTTTCTTT.

V and J are TRBV30 and TRBJ1-4; 8 bases map to TRBD1. Trimming took 4 bases from V and 0 from J; bases not matched to a gene: 10. Germline CDR1 GTSNPN, CDR2 SVGIG (reference sequence). The CDR3 extends over 17 amino acids. The CDR3 sequence: CAWKGRDRTTTNEKLFF. The CDR3 DNA reads as TGTGCCTGGAAAGGGCGGGACAGGACAACAACTAATGAAAAACTGTTTTTT.

The CDR3 loop is CASSLERVYNEQFF. Written as DNA, the CDR3 is TGTGCCAGCAGCTTGGAAAGGGTCTACAATGAGCAGTTCTTC. V gene TRBV7-6 combines with J gene TRBJ2-1; D gene ambiguous. The germline CDR1 and CDR2 sequences are SGHVS and FNYEAQ. The CDR3 is 14 residues long. Trimming stripped 3 bases from V and 3 bases from J, with 9 bases between. Full variable domain (remainder filled in from reference TRBV7-6 and TRBJ2-1): GAGVSQSPRYKVTKRGQDVALRCDPISGHVSLYWYRQALGQGPEFLTYFNYEAQQDKSGLPNDRFSAERPEGSISTLTIQRTEQRDSAMYRCASSLERVYNEQFFGPGTRLTVL.

The rearrangement uses TRBV10-3 and TRBJ2-3, with D hard to call. The germline V gene has CDR1 ENHRY and CDR2 SYGVKD. The CDR3 consists of 16 residues. V gave up 6 bases and J gave up 2 bases, with 18 bases separating them. DNA for the CDR3: TGTGCCATCAGCCTTACTTCGGCCCCCTTCACAGATACGCAGTATTTT. Its translation: CAISLTSAPFTDTQYF.

The chain combines TRBV6-1 with TRBJ2-3, with TRBD2 identical over 7 bases. The CDR3 extends over 15 amino acids. CDR1 and CDR2 from the germline V gene are MNHNS and SASEGT. Unmatched junction bases numbered 4, after V lost 0 bases and J lost 4 bases. Here the CDR3 DNA reads TGTGCCAGCAGTGAAGCCCAGGGAGGGGCAGATACGCAGTATTTT. It specifies CASSEAQGGADTQYF.

V usage is TRBV30 and J usage is TRBJ1-2; 9 bases fit TRBD1. V trimming: 5 bases; J trimming: 2 bases; junction bases outside the gene matches: 3. CDR1 is GTSNPN and CDR2 is SVGIG in the germline V gene (reference sequence). The CDR3 sequence is 13 residues long. The CDR3 protein is CAWATGGNYGYTF. CDR3 bases: TGTGCCTGGGCGACAGGGGGGAACTATGGCTACACCTTC.

This chain connects TRBV7-8 to TRBJ1-2; D gene ambiguous. The CDR3 contains 15 residues. V lost 1 base and J 4 bases, leaving 13 bases between the germline ends. Germline V gene data show CDR1 as SGHVS and CDR2 as FQNEAQ. CDR3 bases: TGTGCCAGCAGCTTAGAGCGGGTTTTTAGCTATGGCTACACCTTC. Protein product: CASSLERVFSYGYTF.

This clone was seen only a few times. V usage is TRBV30 and J usage is TRBJ2-2, with D possibly matching TRBD1 (5 bases). The CDR3 is 14 residues long. Germline V CDR1 and CDR2: GTSNPN, SVGIG (reference sequence). V gave up 4 bases and J gave up 4 bases, with 13 bases separating them. The CDR3 nucleotides read TGTGCCTGGATGGGATCAGGGATCACCGGGGAGCTGTTTTTT. Amino acid sequence: CAWMGSGITGELFF.

This clone was counted a few times. The chain couples TRBV30 to TRBJ1-2; no definite D call. This CDR3 comprises 12 residues. Trimming took 3 bases from V and 5 from J, leaving 10 bases between them. Germline V gene data show CDR1 as GTSNPN and CDR2 as SVGIG (reference sequence). For the CDR3, the DNA is TGTGCCTGGAGCCTCGAATCTTATGGCTACACCTTC. The encoded protein is CAWSLESYGYTF.